These T cell receptor beta chains were read from a single sample in a study of T cell repertoires in cytomegalovirus infection. Each CDR3 protein is one row after TCRdb ran MiXCR on the reads. Among about a million distinct CDR3 sequences listed, around a third were seen once. These receptors' targets are unknown. The specimen was cultured CD8+ T cells from PBMCs, collected from culture after CMV antigen stimulation. These receptors all come from a human donor in good health (CMV status not recorded). Some clones in this sample may be carry-over from other donors' samples. CDR3s include the opening cysteine and the closing phenylalanine or tryptophan. Where a row states a size, it is once, few, many or the class of an expanded clone; other rows omit it.

clone size,J gene,V gene,CDR3 protein
NA,TRBJ1-2,TRBV5-8,CASSLRAINYGYTF
few,TRBJ1-2,TRBV7-6,CASSLNIGYTF
NA,TRBJ1-2,TRBV29-1,CSVKNYGYTF
NA,TRBJ2-3,TRBV12-3/TRBV12-4,CASSLVISGTQYF
NA,TRBJ1-1,TRBV10-3,CAISNGGWADGYTEAFF
NA,TRBJ2-1,TRBV29-1,CSVEGTGVYNEQFF
few,TRBJ2-1,TRBV27,CASSFIGQGCYF
few,TRBJ2-7,TRBV12-3/TRBV12-4,CASSLGGPPYEQYF
few,TRBJ2-1,TRBV10-3,CAISESQASSYNEQFF
NA,TRBJ1-1,TRBV7-9,CASRTGTGVLTEAFF
few,TRBJ2-4,TRBV27,CASSLAGSKNIQYF
NA,TRBJ2-2,TRBV5-4,CASRYGQGGTGELFF
NA,TRBJ1-5,TRBV28,CASATPGYSQPQHF
NA,TRBJ2-3,TRBV29-1,CSVVPRTSGKGTQYF
NA,TRBJ1-5,TRBV10-3,CAISSTGRQGNQPQHF
NA,TRBJ1-5,TRBV18,CASSPEGWFQETRTTQPQHF
many,TRBJ2-5,TRBV7-2,CASSLGLPGGEEETQYF
few,TRBJ1-1,TRBV27,CASSLSRSPGTEAFF
many,TRBJ2-2,TRBV7-8,CASSPADTGELFF
NA,TRBJ1-2,TRBV27,CASSLNTGAYYGYTF
NA,TRBJ1-2,TRBV7-9,CASSDEVGGGDYGYTF
many,TRBJ2-5,TRBV7-2,CASSPPDIGVQETQYF
few,TRBJ1-1,TRBV7-9,CASSTAGGYMNTEAFF
NA,TRBJ2-3,TRBV5-1,CASSVARGGLTDTQYF
many,TRBJ1-2,TRBV12-3/TRBV12-4,CASSGTVYGYTF
NA,TRBJ2-3,TRBV2,CASSDNYDVDTQYF
few,TRBJ2-6,TRBV10-3,CAISWTALSGSPGALSGANVLTF
NA,TRBJ2-7,TRBV27,CASSGPEWEQYF
many,TRBJ2-1,TRBV7-6,CASSSTSPSSYNEQFF
NA,TRBJ1-1,TRBV29-1,CSVPPRGETFF
few,TRBJ1-1,TRBV6-2/TRBV6-3,CASSYRLDRMNTEAFF
NA,TRBJ1-4,TRBV4-1,CASSQGLTGDEKLFF
NA,TRBJ1-1,TRBV11-1,CASSDQREGAGRTEAFF
NA,TRBJ1-1,TRBV29-1,CSVEGRALNTEAFF
NA,TRBJ2-2,TRBV19,CASNDRGNTGELFF
NA,TRBJ2-1,TRBV12-3/TRBV12-4,CASSPTGLREQFF
many,TRBJ2-1,TRBV7-8,CASSGAGGLNGEQFF
many,TRBJ1-2,TRBV6-2/TRBV6-3,CASRQGRGYTF
NA,TRBJ2-1,TRBV20-1,CSARPPSGELGRFSYNEQFF
few,TRBJ2-1,TRBV11-1,CASSRTGQGFNEQFF
few,TRBJ1-5,TRBV5-6,CASSLGDRGIGQPQHF
NA,TRBJ2-1,TRBV27,CASSLSWRGAYNEQFF
few,TRBJ1-1,TRBV12-5,CASGSGGTEAFF
NA,TRBJ1-2,TRBV6-1,CASSEAGWTGGGGYTF
NA,TRBJ1-5,TRBV6-2/TRBV6-3,CASSYSSPGQGHQPQHF
few,TRBJ1-5,TRBV19,CASSSRAIQPQHF
few,TRBJ1-4,TRBV12-3/TRBV12-4,CASSLEEFNEKLFF
NA,TRBJ1-1,TRBV6-6,CASSYAGGPEAFF
few,TRBJ2-3,TRBV6-5,CASSYESGGPTDTQYF
NA,TRBJ1-6,TRBV28,CASSSIDRGYSPLHF
NA,TRBJ1-6,TRBV19,CASSDGQGVFSPLHF
NA,TRBJ2-5,TRBV20-1,CSARDRVGPLQETQYF
NA,TRBJ1-1,TRBV6-6,CASSYGATPTEAFF
NA,TRBJ1-1,TRBV2,CASSSSRGLEAFF
NA,TRBJ2-7,TRBV27,CASSSGHPGWYEQYF